Sequencing of this T cell receptor beta chain was carried out in a study of blood T cell repertoires in COVID-19. Overall study: In each case, the material was cDNA or gDNA derived from T cells, B-cell-depleted T cells, or PBMCs.

In the authors' methods: Reference gene primers were amplified, and this amplification served to estimate nucleated cell counts. Measured with immunoSEQ multiplex PCR; TCRdb has only the in-frame clones, and not every one. The V and J calls and clone size are taken from that table; D and trimming were inferred from the DNA. The sample gives roughly 200,000 clones, roughly 86% of which show up once; around 9.6% is in the top ten. Seattle patients were enrolled while actively infected and followed longitudinally. CDR1 is KGHDR, CDR2 SFDVKD, per germline. The length of the CDR3 is 14 residues. V shed 7 bases and J shed 2 bases, with 13 bases lying between them.

This chain uses TRBV24-1 with TRBJ1-1; TRBD1 might be the D (6 bases). The origin of this receptor is a woman aged 45 to 65 with COVID-19, enrolled during active disease. Specimen: peripheral blood. The CDR3 nucleotides read TGTGCCACCAGGTGGACAGCAGTAAACACTGAAGCTTTCTTT. This sequence encodes CATRWTAVNTEAFF.